The 21 T cell receptor beta chains given below trace back to one sample, sequenced in a study of blood T cell repertoires in COVID-19. This table comes from immunoSEQ multiplex PCR, and its TCRdb copy is limited to in-frame clones, with some not included. The table records more than 400,000 clones, roughly 88% of them present only once. Material: PBMCs or T cells enriched from blood (not recorded which). Every receptor here comes from a man aged 18 to 35 who had recovered from COVID-19.

The chain has TRBV2 and TRBJ1-2; D remains ambiguous. Trimming stripped 5 bases from V and 3 bases from J, with 16 bases between. The CDR3 is made up of 15 amino acids. In germline, CDR1 is SNHLY, CDR2 FYNNEI. CDR3 coding DNA: TGTGCCAGCAGTATCCGGGAAGGGTCAGACTATGGCTACACCTTC. It yields the protein CASSIREGSDYGYTF. Full variable domain (rest looked up from reference TRBV2 and TRBJ1-2): EPEVTQTPSHQVTQMGQEVILRCVPISNHLYFYWYRQILGQKVEFLVSFYNNEISEKSEIFDDQFSVERPDGSNFTLKIRSTKLEDSAMYFCASSIREGSDYGYTFGSGTRLTVV.

This chain joins TRBV30 and TRBJ2-3, with D perhaps TRBD2 (6 bases). V was shortened by 0 bases and J by 2 bases, with 9 bases between the two germline ends. In germline, CDR1 is GTSNPN, CDR2 SVGIG (reference sequence). The CDR3 totals 14 residues. Written as DNA, the CDR3 is TGTGCCTGGAGTGTTGGACTATCCACAGATACGCAGTATTTT. It translates to CAWSVGLSTDTQYF.

This chain uses TRBV28 with TRBJ1-4; D remains ambiguous. The V end lost 8 bases, the J end lost 4 bases, and 5 bases lay between the germline ends. This CDR3 region has 11 residues. CDR1 and CDR2 from the germline V gene are MDHEN and SYDVKM. The CDR3 reads CASWSNEKLFF. Here the CDR3 DNA reads TGTGCCAGCTGGAGTAATGAAAAACTGTTTTTT. The whole variable domain, remainder taken from reference TRBV28 and TRBJ1-4, is DVKVTQSSRYLVKRTGEKVFLECVQDMDHENMFWYRQDPGLGLRLIYFSYDVKMKEKGDIPEGYSVSREKKERFSLILESASTNQTSMYLCASWSNEKLFFGSGTQLSVL.

The chain has TRBV12-5 and TRBJ1-5; possibly TRBD1 for D (5 bases). The V and J ends lost 0 bases and 9 bases respectively, with 21 bases between them. Germline-derived CDR1 and CDR2 are LGHNT and FRNRAP. The CDR3 is 17 residues long. In nucleotides, the CDR3 is TGTGCTAGTGGTTTGGTACATGGGCAGGGCGGGATAGGGCCCCAGCATTTT. The encoded protein is CASGLVHGQGGIGPQHF.

The chain uses TRBV11-2 and TRBJ1-4, with TRBD1 as a possible D gene (6 bases). Germline V gene data show CDR1 as SGHAT and CDR2 as FQNNGV. V lost 4 bases, J lost 4 bases, and 16 bases lay in between. The CDR3 covers 16 residues. CDR3 sequence reads: CASSSIQGRGNEKLFF. CDR3 in DNA: TGTGCCAGCAGCTCGATACAGGGCCGGGGTAATGAAAAACTGTTTTTT.

The V and J genes are TRBV5-6 and TRBJ1-2, with TRBD1 as a possible D gene (6 bases). This CDR3 spans 16 amino acids. Germline values: CDR1 SGHDT, CDR2 YYEEEE. With 4 bases removed from V and 4 bases from J, the gap between germline ends came to 20 bases. Written as DNA, the CDR3 is TGTGCCAGCAGCGGGGGCGGTGACAGGAGTCTCTATGGCTACACCTTC. As protein: CASSGGGDRSLYGYTF.

On this clone itself: Other DNA variants within this sample encode the same CDR3. The chain employs TRBV18 and TRBJ2-5, with a possible D match to TRBD1 (5 bases). V was pared by 3 bases and J by 3 bases, with 8 bases between. Germline values: CDR1 KGHSH, CDR2 LQKENI. The CDR3 loop spans 13 amino acids. The CDR3 loop is CASSPSREETQYF. For the CDR3, the DNA is TGTGCCAGCTCACCGTCCAGGGAAGAGACCCAGTACTTC.

The chain joins TRBV7-3 to TRBJ2-1; 10 bases are shared with TRBD2. The germline V gene encodes CDR1 SGHTA and CDR2 FQGTGA. CDR3 length: 15 residues. Trimming at V came to 5 bases and at J to 6 bases, leaving 7 bases not matched to a gene. The CDR3 is CASSPWTSGVNEQFF. The CDR3 nucleotides are TGTGCCAGCAGCCCCTGGACTAGCGGAGTCAATGAGCAGTTCTTC.

The chain has TRBV6-5 and TRBJ1-5; D remains ambiguous. Germline V lookup: CDR1 MNHEY, CDR2 SVGAGI. This CDR3 comprises 13 residues. V shed 3 bases and J shed 7 bases, with 10 bases lying between them. The chain's CDR3 is CASSYLGRQPQHF. CDR3 nucleotide sequence: TGTGCCAGCAGTTATTTAGGGAGGCAGCCCCAGCATTTT.

The J gene is TRBJ1-2, the V gene TRBV19; no firm D call. The CDR3 is 15 amino acids. Germline values: CDR1 LNHDA, CDR2 SQIVND (reference sequence). Trimming took off 1 base at V and 0 bases at J, with 9 bases between the two ends. In nucleotides, the CDR3 is TGTGCCAGTAGTATAGCGTACAGCTCTAACTATGGCTACACCTTC. It codes for CASSIAYSSNYGYTF.

The V gene is TRBV28, the J gene TRBJ2-1, with 10 nucleotides matching TRBD2. V lost 5 bases and J lost 5; bases outside the gene matches: 3. Germline V gives CDR1 MDHEN, CDR2 SYDVKM. The CDR3 covers 14 residues. The CDR3 bases are TGTGCCAGCAGTAAGCGGGAGGGCCACAATGAGCAGTTCTTC. This encodes CASSKREGHNEQFF.

This chain joins TRBV7-2 and TRBJ1-2; D is undetermined. V was pared by 8 bases and J by 6 bases, with 13 bases between. The CDR3 is made up of 12 amino acids. Germline CDR1 SGHTA, CDR2 FQGNSA. CDR3 in amino acids: CASALVGDGYTF. The DNA for the CDR3 is TGTGCCAGCGCACTAGTCGGTGATGGCTACACCTTC.

The chain links TRBV5-4 to TRBJ1-4, with TRBD1 identical over 7 bases. Germline loops: CDR1 SGHNT, CDR2 YYREEE (reference sequence). The CDR3 consists of 15 residues. V lost 0 bases to trimming and J lost 8 bases; unmatched junction nucleotides: 7. As DNA, the CDR3 is TGTGCCAGCAGCTTGGAACAGGGGAGGCAAGAAAAACTGTTTTTT. Translation gives CASSLEQGRQEKLFF.

This rearrangement joins TRBV11-2 to TRBJ1-6, with 7 bases matching TRBD1. Germline lookup yields CDR1 SGHAT and CDR2 FQNNGV. The CDR3 has 18 residues. J lost 4 bases, V lost 6 bases, and 15 bases had no gene match. The CDR3 protein is CASSFSGDSKLYNSPLHF. The CDR3 DNA reads TGTGCCAGCAGTTTCTCTGGGGACAGTAAACTTTATAATTCACCCCTCCACTTT.

V and J are TRBV20-1 and TRBJ2-1; TRBD2 matches at 9 bases. Germline loops: CDR1 DFQATT, CDR2 SNEGSKA (reference sequence). This CDR3 is built from 14 residues. The V segment lost 3 bases and the J segment 4 bases; nucleotides outside the gene matches: 4. CDR3 sequence (DNA): TGCAGTGCTAGTAGCGGGGGTCGATACAATGAGCAGTTCTTC. Translation: CSASSGGRYNEQFF.

The chain links TRBV15 to TRBJ1-5, with no clear D. Looked up from germline, CDR1 is LNHNV and CDR2 is YYDKDF (reference sequence). The CDR3 totals 13 residues. The germline V and J ends were trimmed by 1 base and 6 bases, with 7 bases remaining between them. The CDR3 DNA is TGTGCCACCAGCAGAGGGGCGGGTCAGCCCCAGCATTTT. Translated: CATSRGAGQPQHF.

The rearrangement uses TRBV4-1 and TRBJ1-5, with 7 bases fitting TRBD1. Germline CDR1 reads MGHRA; CDR2 reads YSYEKL. J was trimmed by 4 bases and V by 2 bases; bases with no gene match: 11. This CDR3 has 17 residues. The CDR3 protein is CASSQQRGQKGNQPQHF. The CDR3 coding sequence is TGCGCCAGCAGCCAACAAAGGGGACAGAAGGGGAATCAGCCCCAGCATTTT.

The gene calls are TRBV18 and TRBJ1-4, with D unresolved. V was trimmed by 1 base and J by 8 bases, leaving 8 bases between them. This CDR3 comprises 13 residues. CDR1 and CDR2 (germline): KGHSH, LQKENI. The CDR3 DNA is TGTGCCAGCTCACCACTGGTGGAGGAAAAACTGTTTTTT. It yields the protein CASSPLVEEKLFF.

V is TRBV11-2 and J is TRBJ1-2; D call uncertain. CDR1 SGHAT and CDR2 FQNNGV come from the germline V gene. This CDR3 region has 11 residues. The V end lost 6 bases, the J end lost 8 bases, and 10 bases lay between the germline ends. The CDR3: CASRVGGGYTF. Written as DNA, the CDR3 is TGTGCCAGCAGAGTAGGCGGCGGCTACACCTTC.

This rearrangement joins TRBV6-2 or TRBV6-3 to TRBJ1-2, with D unclear. This CDR3 has 16 residues. V lost 2 bases, J lost 4 bases, and 17 bases lay in between. Germline V gene lookup returns CDR1 MNHEY and CDR2 SVGEGT. The CDR3 DNA follows: TGTGCCAGCAGTTACGCGGGCAGCCGTACGATCTATGGCTACACCTTC. It encodes CASSYAGSRTIYGYTF.

The chain employs TRBV5-1 and TRBJ2-7, with 9 bases that match TRBD1. CDR3 length: 15 residues. The germline CDR1 and CDR2 sequences are SGHRS and YFSETQ. Trimming at V came to 4 bases and at J to 2 bases, leaving 7 bases not matched to a gene. The CDR3 loop is CASSDRDRDAYEQYF. DNA for the CDR3: TGCGCCAGCAGCGACCGGGACAGGGACGCCTACGAGCAGTACTTC. Full variable domain (outside the CDR3, taken from reference TRBV5-1 and TRBJ2-7): KAGVTQTPRYLIKTRGQQVTLSCSPISGHRSVSWYQQTPGQGLQFLFEYFSETQRNKGNFPGRFSGRQFSNSRSEMNVSTLELGDSALYLCASSDRDRDAYEQYFGPGTRLTVT.